This entry is about one T cell receptor beta chain. The sample holds a few counts of this clone. Its antigen remains undetermined. The sample holds no much larger clone one base away, and base qualities are not on file. The data derive from a study of radiotherapy plus CTLA-4 blockade in lung cancer (dated by TCRdb to the late 2010s). The study in broad terms: Among the enrolled patients, around 17% had an objective response, and approximately 33% reached disease control.

Libraries came from the immunoSEQ multiplex PCR assay. Drawn from immuneACCESS, this table holds only the in-frame rearrangements with V and J called that TCRdb kept. Clones are partly lost; checked studies trace under half to an unresolved V gene and leave the rest unexplained. This sample comprises some 70,000 clones, roughly 85% of them detected only once. 8.5% to 10% of the sample belongs to the ten largest clones. Focal radiation therapy combined with CTLA-4 blockade (ipilimumab) was tested in patients with chemo-refractory metastatic non-small-cell lung cancer. The germline V gene encodes CDR1 ENHRY and CDR2 SYGVKD. There are 13 amino acids in the CDR3, from cysteine to phenylalanine inclusive. Kept here is only the CDR3 DNA, which spans 39 bases and is read in frame from base 1. The germline ends are 8 bases apart after V is trimmed by 6 bases and J by 0 bases. What the research found in general, with its limitations: After treatment with radiotherapy and ipilimumab, TCR clones that originated in tumors expanded in peripheral blood. The strongest predictors of response, as reported, were early dynamic changes in blood T cell clones along with a rise in serum interferon-beta after radiation.

The sequences come from peripheral blood, collected from a patient treated with radiotherapy plus ipilimumab. The chain was built from TRBV10-3 and TRBJ1-1, with no confidently assigned D gene. This clonotype was obtained from a human donor with non-small cell lung cancer who had a complete response to radiotherapy plus ipilimumab. The CDR3 sequence is CAIRRLMNTEAFF. The base sequence is TGTGCCATCAGACGCCTCATGAACACTGAAGCTTTCTTT.